The entry that follows covers one TCR beta chain sequence. What antigen it recognizes has not been identified. The record has no base qualities; no much larger clone is one base away. Library preparation was by the immunoSEQ multiplex PCR assay. RNA was extracted from all samples and reverse transcribed into cDNA, which served as template for TCR sequencing. First-strand cDNA was synthesized using SuperScript III with a 2:1 mix of oligo-dT and random hexamers. A synthetic immune receptor repertoire was used to measure amplification bias, and any remaining bias was corrected computationally. In the paper's pipeline: Raw reads were preprocessed to remove errors, and CDR3 was defined according to IMGT conventions as the region from the conserved cysteine to phenylalanine. Clonality was computed as 1 minus the Shannon entropy, with the entropy normalized by log2 of the number of productive unique TCRs. Whether each scalp clone was CD4 or CD8 was inferred by checking scalp TCRbeta sequences against the CD4 and CD8 repertoires from sorted blood. What TCRdb holds here is the immuneACCESS table cut down to in-frame rearrangements. Part of the clones is not present; checked against another copy, under half of the missing clones reflect an unresolved V gene, and the others are unexplained. The D gene and trimming were derived from the DNA, and the V and J assignments and clone size from that table. A total of 140,000 to 150,000 clones appear in this sample, 45% to 60% of them only once. The ten biggest clones cover roughly 15% of the sample.

The CDR3 measures 13 amino acids from cysteine to phenylalanine. The kept DNA is CDR3 alone, 39 bases in frame from the first base. V loses 7 bases at its end and J loses 7 bases; junction bases beyond the gene matches: 5. The germline V gene gives CDR1 as MNHEY and CDR2 as SVGAGI. Reading the label with the study, this specimen's time point is: less than five weeks on oral tofacitinib. The sample's treatment or condition, from its label and the paper: oral pan-JAK inhibitor, 5-10 mg twice daily. Lesional scalp punch biopsies and peripheral blood were obtained from alopecia areata patients. PBMCs were separated by density centrifugation and stained for CD3, CD4 and CD8, after which CD4+ and CD8+ T cells were sorted on a FACSAria. These data come from a study of CD8+ T cells in alopecia areata (dated by TCRdb to 2016 to 2019). With respect to the entire study: Treated patients were enrolled in an open-label pilot trial of oral tofacitinib, 5 to 10 mg twice daily, for moderate-to-severe alopecia areata. The SALT score, which quantifies the percentage of affected scalp surface area, was used to measure disease severity in treated patients. Patients received tofacitinib for 6 to 18 months and were then followed off drug for 6 months to check for delayed response and recurrence. immunoSEQ multiplex PCR using 35 Vbeta forward primers and 13 Jbeta reverse primers was used to amplify TCRbeta CDR3 regions. In humans, TCRbeta sequencing was performed on scalp tissue and on sorted CD4+ and CD8+ peripheral blood T cells from healthy controls and from patients with patchy or totalis/universalis alopecia areata. Patients on tofacitinib were biopsied at baseline and after 4 and 24 weeks of treatment, and several of the patients also had a later scalp biopsy. RNA came from the PAXgene miRNA kit for fixed scalp, the miRNeasy kit for PBMCs, and the RNeasy kit for mouse skin. Clonality in the scalp was compared among normal scalp (n=4), patchy alopecia areata scalp (n=8), and alopecia totalis/universalis scalp (n=8). The study used high-throughput TCRbeta sequencing to examine T cell clonal expansion in alopecia areata, in both the C3H/HeJ mouse model and human patients.

The research as a whole found: Resident alphabeta T cells in normal human skin are also sequenced, complicating scalp TCR repertoire analysis, unlike mouse skin dominated by gammadelta T cells. During tofacitinib treatment, many expanded lesional clones stuck around in both scalp and blood, and this persistence may partly explain why relapse happens after treatment is stopped. Compared with mice, TCR sequences shared between patients were less clear, possibly partly because of HLA diversity across the patient population. Tofacitinib significantly decreased scalp clonality and the number of expanded CD8+ clones among the top 100 scalp clones. Because the treated cohort was small and had only one nonresponder, larger studies are needed to examine links between baseline CD8+ expansion and response. Compared with normal scalp, lesional scalp had higher clonality and more expanded CD8+ clones, particularly in alopecia totalis/universalis, a pattern that suggests antigenic drive.

The source is a human donor with alopecia areata. The chain uses TRBV6-5 and TRBJ1-2, and 11 junction bases match TRBD1. This specimen consisted of CD8+ T cells sorted from blood, obtained at week 4, from a patient treated with tofacitinib. The CDR3 here reads CASTGQGASGYTF. The DNA sequence is given as TGTGCCAGCACTGGACAGGGGGCAAGTGGCTACACCTTC.